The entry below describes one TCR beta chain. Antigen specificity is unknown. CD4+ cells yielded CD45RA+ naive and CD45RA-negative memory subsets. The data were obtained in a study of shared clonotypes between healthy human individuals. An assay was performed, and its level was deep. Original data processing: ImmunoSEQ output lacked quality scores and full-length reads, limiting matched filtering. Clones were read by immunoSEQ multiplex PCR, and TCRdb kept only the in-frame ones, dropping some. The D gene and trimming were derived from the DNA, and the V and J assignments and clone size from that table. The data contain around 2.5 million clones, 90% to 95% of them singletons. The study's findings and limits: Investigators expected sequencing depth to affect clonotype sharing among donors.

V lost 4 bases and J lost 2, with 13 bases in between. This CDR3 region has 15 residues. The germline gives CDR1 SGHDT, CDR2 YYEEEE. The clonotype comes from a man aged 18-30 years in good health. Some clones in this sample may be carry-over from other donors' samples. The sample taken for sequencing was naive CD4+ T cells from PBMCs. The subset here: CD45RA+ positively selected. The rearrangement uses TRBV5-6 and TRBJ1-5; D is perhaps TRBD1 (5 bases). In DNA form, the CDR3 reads TGTGCCAGCAGCCGGAGGGGAATTCGCAATCAGCCCCAGCATTTT. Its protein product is CASSRRGIRNQPQHF.